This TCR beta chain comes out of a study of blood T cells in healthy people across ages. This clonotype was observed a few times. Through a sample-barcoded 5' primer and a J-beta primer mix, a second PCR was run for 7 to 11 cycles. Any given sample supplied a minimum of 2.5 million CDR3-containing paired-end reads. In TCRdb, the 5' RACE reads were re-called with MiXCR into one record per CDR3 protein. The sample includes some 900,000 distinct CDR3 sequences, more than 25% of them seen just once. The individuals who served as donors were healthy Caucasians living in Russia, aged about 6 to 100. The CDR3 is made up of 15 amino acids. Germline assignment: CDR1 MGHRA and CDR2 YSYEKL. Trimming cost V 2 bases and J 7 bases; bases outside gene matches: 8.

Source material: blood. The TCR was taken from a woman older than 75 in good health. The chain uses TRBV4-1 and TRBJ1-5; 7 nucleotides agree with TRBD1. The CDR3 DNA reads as TGCGCCAGCAGCCAACAAACAGGGGAGAGACAGCCCCAGCATTTT. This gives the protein CASSQQTGERQPQHF.